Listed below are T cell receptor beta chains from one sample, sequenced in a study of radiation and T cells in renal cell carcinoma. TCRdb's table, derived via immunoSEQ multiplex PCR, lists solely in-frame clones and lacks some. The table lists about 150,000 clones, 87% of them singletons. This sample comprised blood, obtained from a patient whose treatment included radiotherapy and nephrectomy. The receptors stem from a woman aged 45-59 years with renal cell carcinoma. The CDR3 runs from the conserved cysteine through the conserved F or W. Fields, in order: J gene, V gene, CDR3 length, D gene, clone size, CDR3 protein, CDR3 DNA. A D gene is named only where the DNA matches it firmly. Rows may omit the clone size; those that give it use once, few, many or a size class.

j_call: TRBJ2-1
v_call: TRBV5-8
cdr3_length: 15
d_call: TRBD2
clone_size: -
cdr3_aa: CASSAEGGGAGEQFF
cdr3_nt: TGTGCCAGCAGCGCCGAGGGCGGGGGGGCCGGTGAGCAGTTCTTC

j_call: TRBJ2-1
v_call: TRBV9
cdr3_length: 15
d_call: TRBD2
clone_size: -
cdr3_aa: CASTRTSGGYYEQFF
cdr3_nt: TGTGCCAGCACCCGGACTAGCGGGGGGTACTATGAGCAGTTCTTC

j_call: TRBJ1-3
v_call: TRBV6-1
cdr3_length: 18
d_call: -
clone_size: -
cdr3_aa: CASSDARGLSLSGNTIYF
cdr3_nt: TGTGCCAGCAGTGACGCCAGGGGACTATCGCTCTCTGGAAACACCATATATTTT

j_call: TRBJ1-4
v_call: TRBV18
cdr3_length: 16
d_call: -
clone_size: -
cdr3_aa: CASSHESGPANEKLFF
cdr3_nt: TGTGCCAGCTCACACGAGTCGGGACCGGCTAATGAAAAACTGTTTTTT

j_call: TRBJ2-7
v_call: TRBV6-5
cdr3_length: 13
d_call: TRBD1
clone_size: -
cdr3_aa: CASRRQGGYEQYF
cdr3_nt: TGTGCCAGCAGGCGACAGGGGGGTTACGAGCAGTACTTC

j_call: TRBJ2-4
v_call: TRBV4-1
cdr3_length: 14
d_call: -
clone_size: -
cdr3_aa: CASSQGLVYDIQYF
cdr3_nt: TGCGCCAGCAGCCAAGGGCTAGTTTACGACATTCAGTACTTC

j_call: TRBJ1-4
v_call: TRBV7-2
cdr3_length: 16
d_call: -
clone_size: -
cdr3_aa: CASSPRGPTTNEKLFF
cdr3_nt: TGTGCCAGCAGCCCAAGGGGTCCCACAACTAATGAAAAACTGTTTTTT

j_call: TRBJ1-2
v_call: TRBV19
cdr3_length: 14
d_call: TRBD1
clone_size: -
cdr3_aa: CASTPRDRYYGYTF
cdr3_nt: TGTGCCAGTACCCCGAGGGACAGGTACTATGGCTACACCTTC

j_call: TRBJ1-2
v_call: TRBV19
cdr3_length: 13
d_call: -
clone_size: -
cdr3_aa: CASSIQGIYGYTF
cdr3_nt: TGTGCCAGTAGTATTCAGGGTATCTATGGCTACACCTTC

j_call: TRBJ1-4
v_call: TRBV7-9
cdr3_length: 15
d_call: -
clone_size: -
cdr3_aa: CASSLWSGVREKLFF
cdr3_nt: TGTGCCAGCAGCTTATGGTCTGGGGTAAGGGAAAAACTGTTTTTT

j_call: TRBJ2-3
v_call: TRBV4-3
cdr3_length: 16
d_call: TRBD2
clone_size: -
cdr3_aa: CASSQQASGISDTQYF
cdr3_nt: TGCGCCAGCAGCCAGCAGGCTAGCGGGATCTCAGATACGCAGTATTTT

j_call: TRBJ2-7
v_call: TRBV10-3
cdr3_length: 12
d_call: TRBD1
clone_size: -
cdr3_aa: CAMAGQADEQYF
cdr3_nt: TGTGCCATGGCTGGACAGGCCGACGAGCAGTACTTC

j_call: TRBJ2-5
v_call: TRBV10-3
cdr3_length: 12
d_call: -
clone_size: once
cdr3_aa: CAISESLETQYF
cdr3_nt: TGTGCCATCAGTGAGTCTCTAGAAACCCAGTACTTC

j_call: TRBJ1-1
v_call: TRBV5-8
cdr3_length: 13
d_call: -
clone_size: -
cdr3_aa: CASTPGGRSEAFF
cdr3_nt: TGTGCCAGCACCCCGGGGGGGCGTAGTGAAGCTTTCTTT

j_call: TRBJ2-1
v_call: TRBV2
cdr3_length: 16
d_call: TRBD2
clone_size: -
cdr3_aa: CASSDFSGGGGNEQFF
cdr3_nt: TGTGCCAGCAGTGATTTCTCTGGCGGGGGGGGCAATGAGCAGTTCTTC

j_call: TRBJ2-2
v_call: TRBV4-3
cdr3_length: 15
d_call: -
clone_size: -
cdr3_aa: CASSQDNANTGELFF
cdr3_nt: TGCGCCAGCAGCCAAGATAACGCGAACACCGGGGAGCTGTTTTTT

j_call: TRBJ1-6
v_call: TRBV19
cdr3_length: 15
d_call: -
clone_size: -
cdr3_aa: CASSMLAKGMSPLHF
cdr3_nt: TGTGCCAGTAGTATGCTGGCAAAGGGGATGTCACCCCTCCACTTT

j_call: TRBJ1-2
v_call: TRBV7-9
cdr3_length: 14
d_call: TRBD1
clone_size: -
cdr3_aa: CASSGRRDSYGYTF
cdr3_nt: TGTGCCAGCAGCGGTCGCCGGGACAGCTATGGCTACACCTTC

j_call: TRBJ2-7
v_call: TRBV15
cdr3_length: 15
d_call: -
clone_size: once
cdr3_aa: CATSRVRGTRYEQYF
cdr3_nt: TGTGCCACCAGCAGAGTACGCGGGACGAGATACGAGCAGTACTTC

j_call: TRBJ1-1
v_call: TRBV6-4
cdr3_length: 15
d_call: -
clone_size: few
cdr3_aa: CASSVSAGEGTEAFF
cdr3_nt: TGTGCCAGCAGTGTTTCAGCGGGGGAGGGAACTGAAGCTTTCTTT

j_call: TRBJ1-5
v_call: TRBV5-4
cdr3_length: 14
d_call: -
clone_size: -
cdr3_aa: CASSLEGVDQPQHF
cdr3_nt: TGTGCCAGCAGCTTGGAAGGGGTGGATCAGCCCCAGCATTTT

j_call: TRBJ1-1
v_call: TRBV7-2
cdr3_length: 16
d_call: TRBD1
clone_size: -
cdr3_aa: CASSRRQGRMNTEAFF
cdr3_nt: TGTGCCAGCAGCCGACGACAGGGCCGGATGAACACTGAAGCTTTCTTT

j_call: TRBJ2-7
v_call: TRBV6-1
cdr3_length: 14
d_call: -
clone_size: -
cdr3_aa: CASSMGVGAYEQYF
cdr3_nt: TGTGCCAGCAGTATGGGGGTGGGGGCCTACGAGCAGTACTTC

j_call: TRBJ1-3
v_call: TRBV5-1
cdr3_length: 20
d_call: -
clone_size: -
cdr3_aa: CASSSRGGTSNLYPGNTIYF
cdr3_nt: TGCGCCAGCAGCTCGAGGGGTGGAACCAGCAACCTCTACCCTGGAAACACCATATATTTT

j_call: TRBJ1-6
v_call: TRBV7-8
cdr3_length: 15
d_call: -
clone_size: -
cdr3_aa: CASSLEGRLNSPLHF
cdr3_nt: TGTGCCAGCAGCTTAGAGGGACGTCTGAATTCACCCCTCCACTTT

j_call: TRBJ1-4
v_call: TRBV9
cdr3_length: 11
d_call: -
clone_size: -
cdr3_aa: CASRARGKTVF
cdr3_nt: TGTGCCAGCAGGGCGAGGGGAAAAACTGTTTTT

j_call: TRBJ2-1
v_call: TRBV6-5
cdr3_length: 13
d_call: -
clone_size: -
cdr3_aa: CASSKPGDYEQFF
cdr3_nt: TGTGCCAGCAGTAAGCCAGGGGATTATGAGCAGTTCTTC

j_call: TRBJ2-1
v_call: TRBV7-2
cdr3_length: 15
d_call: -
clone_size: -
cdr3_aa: CASSLSVGAYNEQFF
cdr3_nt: TGTGCCAGCAGCTTATCCGTGGGGGCCTACAATGAGCAGTTCTTC